This is a list of T cell receptor beta chains from one sample in a study of CD8 T cells in acute hepatitis C reinfection. TCRdb keeps only in-frame clones here, not all; method: immunoSEQ multiplex PCR. This sample has approximately 40,000 clones; over 75% occur once, and the top ten carry 11%. The sample was naive CD8+ T cells from PBMCs. The source of these receptors is a woman under 30 who spontaneously cleared hepatitis C infection. The CDR3 runs from the conserved cysteine through the conserved F or W. A D gene is named only where the DNA matches it firmly. The size entry is marked missing in some rows and otherwise reads once, few, many or a size class.

J,D,V,size,DNA,CDR3
TRBJ2-7,NA,TRBV5-6,few,TGTGCCAGCATCTCCGGTTACGAGCAGTACTTC,CASISGYEQYF
TRBJ1-2,NA,TRBV19,NA,TGTGCCAGTAGTCCCCCCCCTCGGTTGGGGGGGCCCTATGGCTACACCTTC,CASSPPPRLGGPYGYTF
TRBJ1-3,TRBD1,TRBV6-6,NA,TGTGCCAGCAGTTACTCTGACAGGGGTTCTGGAAACACCATATATTTT,CASSYSDRGSGNTIYF
TRBJ2-6,NA,TRBV4-1,NA,TGCGCCAGCAGTGGCCACTCTGGGGCCAACGTCCTGACTTTC,CASSGHSGANVLTF
TRBJ2-3,TRBD2,TRBV7-9,NA,TGTGCCAGCAGCTTTGTCGGGAGGAGCACAGATACGCAGTATTTT,CASSFVGRSTDTQYF
TRBJ2-3,NA,TRBV7-3,NA,TGTGCCAGCAGCTCGGCGTTGGCCACAGATACGCAGTATTTT,CASSSALATDTQYF
TRBJ2-7,NA,TRBV14,NA,TGTGCCAGCAGCCAAGATGATAGGGGACCGCTTGCCTACGAGCAGTACTTC,CASSQDDRGPLAYEQYF
TRBJ2-1,TRBD2,TRBV10-3,NA,TGTGCCATCCTTAGACTAGCGGGAACCTACAATGAGCAGTTCTTC,CAILRLAGTYNEQFF
TRBJ2-7,TRBD2,TRBV6-5,NA,TGTGCCAGCAGTCCCACATTAGCGGGAGGCCACGAGCAGTACTTC,CASSPTLAGGHEQYF
TRBJ2-7,NA,TRBV13,NA,TGTGCCAGCAGCCCACCGGACAACACGGGCGGGCAGTACTTC,CASSPPDNTGGQYF
TRBJ2-7,NA,TRBV2,NA,TGTGCCAGCAGGCCCCCCGGGACTCAGCCGGACGAGCAGTACTTC,CASRPPGTQPDEQYF
TRBJ2-7,TRBD1,TRBV6-1,NA,TGTGCCAGCAGTGAACCCCCAGGGGGCTACGAGCAGTACTTC,CASSEPPGGYEQYF
TRBJ2-1,NA,TRBV5-8,NA,TGTGCCAGCAGCTTGGCCCCAGACAGAAATGAGCAGTTCTTC,CASSLAPDRNEQFF
TRBJ2-1,TRBD2,TRBV27,NA,TGTGCCAGCAGTACGGCTAGCGGTCTATACCCTTACAATGAGCAGTTCTTC,CASSTASGLYPYNEQFF
TRBJ2-2,NA,TRBV6-5,NA,TGTGCCAGCAGTGGATTAACCGGGGAGCTGTTTTTT,CASSGLTGELFF
TRBJ1-5,NA,TRBV4-1,NA,TGCGCCAGCAGTCTCTGGGAGAGCAATCAGCCCCAGCATTTT,CASSLWESNQPQHF
TRBJ2-2,NA,TRBV2,NA,TGTGCCAGCATCAGAGGGGGGAACACCGGGGAGCTGTTTTTT,CASIRGGNTGELFF
TRBJ1-2,TRBD1,TRBV6-1,NA,TGTGCCAGCAGTGAAAAGCCAACCCCGGGACAGGATTCTAACTATGGCTACACCTTC,CASSEKPTPGQDSNYGYTF
TRBJ1-5,NA,TRBV6-1,NA,TGTGCCAGCAGTGAAGAACGGCACCCCAGCAATCAGCCCCAGCATTTT,CASSEERHPSNQPQHF
TRBJ2-7,TRBD2,TRBV4-2,few,TGTGCCAGCAGTCCCGGGACTAGAGGCTACGAGCAGTACTTC,CASSPGTRGYEQYF
TRBJ2-1,TRBD1,TRBV4-1,NA,TGCGCCAGCAGCCAAGATCGTGGGACAGGGCGAGAGCAGTTCTTC,CASSQDRGTGREQFF
TRBJ1-5,TRBD1,TRBV6-1,NA,TGTGCAGCGTTACAGGGGCCGGATCTATGGCATTTT,CAALQGPDLWHF
TRBJ2-1,NA,TRBV4-1,few,TGCGCCAGCAGCCAAGCGGAGGATGGGGACAATGAGCAGTTCTTC,CASSQAEDGDNEQFF
TRBJ2-7,NA,TRBV7-9,NA,TGTGCCAGCAGCTTACTGGACGGAACCTACGAGCAGTACTTC,CASSLLDGTYEQYF
TRBJ2-5,NA,TRBV27,NA,TGTGCCAGCAGTTTGGGAGAGACCCAGTACTTC,CASSLGETQYF
TRBJ2-1,TRBD1,TRBV10-3,NA,TGTGCCATCAGTAACTCACCCCGGGACAGGGGGGCCAATGAGCAGTTCTTC,CAISNSPRDRGANEQFF
TRBJ2-7,NA,TRBV15,once,TGTGCCACCAGCCCGGGCGCGGTAATACCCTACGAGCAGTACTTC,CATSPGAVIPYEQYF
TRBJ2-1,NA,TRBV21-1,NA,TGTGCCAGCAGCAACCCAGCGGGAGTTGGTTACAATGAGCAGTTCTTC,CASSNPAGVGYNEQFF
TRBJ1-2,NA,TRBV2,once,TGTGCCCTGCGGGGGGGCCGCTATGGCTACACCTTC,CALRGGRYGYTF
TRBJ1-4,TRBD1,TRBV13,once,TGTGCCAGCAGCTTGGGGACAGGTGATGAAAAACTGTTTTTT,CASSLGTGDEKLFF
TRBJ2-7,TRBD2,TRBV9,NA,TGTGCCAGCAGCGTAGGGGGGACTAGCGGCACATACGAGCAGTACTTC,CASSVGGTSGTYEQYF
TRBJ1-1,TRBD1,TRBV10-2,NA,TGCGCCAGCAGTGAGAGGGGGGAACAGGGGGCGGACGAAGCTTTCTTT,CASSERGEQGADEAFF
TRBJ2-7,NA,TRBV10-1,NA,TGCGCCAGCAGTGTAGCGGTAAGTCACGAGCAGTACTTC,CASSVAVSHEQYF
TRBJ2-7,NA,TRBV9,NA,TGTGCCAGCAGCGTAGAGCAGGGCGCAGGGGCCTACGAGCAGTACTTC,CASSVEQGAGAYEQYF
TRBJ1-2,NA,TRBV27,once,TGTGCCAGCAGTTCTGACAGAACCTATGGCTACACCTTC,CASSSDRTYGYTF
TRBJ1-5,TRBD1,TRBV27,NA,TGTGCCAGCAGTCCCCGGACAGGATATCAGCCCCAGCATTTT,CASSPRTGYQPQHF
TRBJ2-5,NA,TRBV7-7,NA,TGTGCCAGCAGCTTACACGGGGAAGAGACCCAGTACTTC,CASSLHGEETQYF
TRBJ1-2,TRBD1,TRBV7-2,NA,TGTGCCAGCAGCCCGACAGGGGCCAAAGCTAACTATGGCTACACCTTC,CASSPTGAKANYGYTF
TRBJ2-1,TRBD2,TRBV27,NA,TGTGCCAGCAGTTTAATTAGCGGGAATTCCTACAATGAGCAGTTCTTC,CASSLISGNSYNEQFF
TRBJ1-3,TRBD1,TRBV7-9,NA,TGTGCCAGCAGCCCCAATGGACAGGGTCGTGGGAACACCATATATTTT,CASSPNGQGRGNTIYF
TRBJ2-1,NA,TRBV14,NA,TGTGCCAGCAGCCCCCACCGCGCTTCGCTATCCTACAATGAGCAGTTCTTC,CASSPHRASLSYNEQFF
TRBJ2-3,NA,TRBV10-2,NA,TGCGCCAGCAGTGGCGGCAAATATTTCACAACAGATACGCAGTATTTT,CASSGGKYFTTDTQYF
TRBJ1-1,NA,TRBV7-9,NA,TGTGCCAGCAGCTTAGAGGGGATACACACTGAAGCTTTCTTT,CASSLEGIHTEAFF
TRBJ2-7,TRBD2,TRBV7-2,once,TGTGCCAGCAGCCCACAGGGACTAGCGAGTTTCTACGAGCAGTACTTC,CASSPQGLASFYEQYF
TRBJ1-2,NA,TRBV27,few,TGTGCCAGCAGTTTAGGTTCGGGGATCCGGGAGGGCTACACCTTC,CASSLGSGIREGYTF
TRBJ1-2,NA,TRBV2,NA,TGTGCCGCCAACAGTTACTATGGCTACACCTTC,CAANSYYGYTF
TRBJ2-1,TRBD2,TRBV9,NA,TGTGCCAGCAGCGTAGCTCGTGCGGGAGCCACCTACAATGAGCAGTTCTTC,CASSVARAGATYNEQFF